These 14 T cell receptor beta chains originate from one sample sequenced in a study of T cells in Graves' hyperthyroidism and ophthalmopathy. TCR beta CDR3 sequences were amplified from RNA transcripts. The HTBI primer set served for first-round RT-PCR of the TCR CDR3. One entry per CDR3 protein results from TCRdb running MiXCR on the multiplex PCR reads. The sample holds around 500,000 distinct CDR3 sequences, under 15% seen once. Sequenced sample: blood. The source of these receptors is a woman aged 18-29 years with Graves' hyperthyroidism.

This clonotype appeared a few times. The chain joins TRBV3-1 to TRBJ2-7; 7 positions match TRBD2. The length of the CDR3 is 15 residues. V shed 1 base and J 8 bases; nucleotides not matched to a gene: 11. CDR1 LGHDT and CDR2 YNNKEL come from the germline V gene (reference sequence). The CDR3 nucleotides read TGTGCCAGCAGCCAAGGGTTTCTAGCGGCAGCCAAGCAGTACGTC. Its translation: CASSQGFLAAAKQYV.

The chain joins TRBV5-1 to TRBJ1-2; D possibly corresponds to TRBD1 (6 bases). CDR1 is SGHRS and CDR2 is YFSETQ in the germline V gene. The CDR3 sequence is 14 residues long. V gave up 0 bases and J gave up 4 bases, with 10 bases separating them. CDR3 protein: CASSLGTVLYGYTF. CDR3 coding DNA: TGCGCCAGCAGCTTGGGGACAGTACTCTATGGCTACACCTTC.

This clonotype was observed at least ten times. This CDR3 is CAWYRNTGELFF. Written as DNA, the CDR3 is TGTGCCTGGTACAGGAACACCGGGGAGCTGTTTTTT. The chain links TRBV2 to TRBJ2-2; the D is unclear. V was shortened by 11 bases and J by 1 base, with 8 bases between the two germline ends. The germline gives CDR1 SNHLY, CDR2 FYNNEI. This CDR3 spans 12 amino acids.

This clonotype showed up many times. The gene calls are TRBV19 and TRBJ2-5; 9 bases align to TRBD2. The CDR3 contains 16 residues. The V and J ends lost 1 base and 5 bases, in that order; junction bases with no gene match: 8. The germline V gene has CDR1 LNHDA and CDR2 SQIVND (reference sequence). The CDR3 spells CASSIGAGGSAETQYF. The DNA for the CDR3 is TGTGCCAGTAGTATAGGCGCGGGAGGGTCGGCGGAGACCCAGTACTTC.

This clonotype came up many times. CDR3 protein: CASSPRGDRRTDTQYF. The CDR3, as DNA: TGTGCCAGCAGTCCTAGGGGGGACAGACGCACAGATACGCAGTATTTT. V is TRBV6-1 and J is TRBJ2-3, with D perhaps TRBD1 (7 bases). V was trimmed by 5 bases and J by 1 base, leaving 16 bases between them. There are 16 residues in the CDR3. CDR1 is MNHNS and CDR2 is SASEGT in the germline V gene.

The J gene is TRBJ2-3, the V gene TRBV12-3 or TRBV12-4, with unresolved D. This CDR3 contains 14 residues. Trimming left V 5 bases short and J 2 bases short, with 11 bases between. DNA for the CDR3: TGTGCCAGCAGTGACCGGAAGAACACAGATACGCAGTATTTT. Its translation is CASSDRKNTDTQYF.

This clonotype showed up just once. CDR3 in DNA: TGTGCCATCAGTGGGAGCGGGAGGGCCGGCGAGCAGTACTTC. The encoded protein is CAISGSGRAGEQYF. The rearrangement uses TRBV10-3 and TRBJ2-7; TRBD2 matches at 10 bases. The CDR3 consists of 14 residues. Germline assignment: CDR1 ENHRY and CDR2 SYGVKD. The J segment lost 6 bases and the V segment lost 4 bases, leaving 6 bases of the junction unmatched.

This chain uses TRBV5-1 with TRBJ1-6; D remains ambiguous. The length of the CDR3 is 18 residues. The V end was cut by 5 bases, the J end by 0 bases, with 18 bases between. Germline CDR1 reads SGHRS; CDR2 reads YFSETQ. CDR3 in amino acids: CASSRTSEESSYNSPLHF. The CDR3 DNA reads as TGCGCCAGCAGTAGGACGAGCGAAGAGAGCTCCTATAATTCACCCCTCCACTTT.

This clonotype was picked up many times. V is TRBV12-5 and J is TRBJ2-7; D is undetermined. Germline CDR1 is LGHNT and CDR2 is FRNRAP. Between the trimmed V and J ends, which lost 3 bases and 2 bases, there was a span of 14 bases. The CDR3 consists of 15 residues. The DNA for the CDR3 is TGTGCTAGTGGTTTCCTTGTGCGAGAACCCTACGAGCAGTACTTC. It encodes CASGFLVREPYEQYF.

J is TRBJ1-5 and V is TRBV19, with 7 bases fitting TRBD1. After removal of 5 bases from V and 0 bases from J, the junction contained 7 bases not matched to a gene. The CDR3 totals 16 residues. From germline, CDR1 is LNHDA and CDR2 SQIVND (reference sequence). CDR3 DNA sequence: TGTGCCAGTAGTCCGAGGACAGGTCCTAGCAATCAGCCCCAGCATTTT. Its translation is CASSPRTGPSNQPQHF.

This clonotype was detected a few times. This chain uses TRBV6-1 with TRBJ1-5; D unclear. This CDR3 has 16 amino acids. In germline, CDR1 is MNHNS, CDR2 SASEGT. The V gene lost 6 bases and the J gene lost 2 bases, with 17 bases spanning the gap. CDR3 residues: CASSPTEGSRNQPQHF. The CDR3 DNA reads TGTGCCAGCAGCCCTACGGAGGGTTCGCGCAATCAGCCCCAGCATTTT.

This clonotype was picked up many times. This chain connects TRBV24-1 to TRBJ2-1; D may match TRBD1 or TRBD2 (5 bases each). The CDR3 runs 15 residues. Germline V gene data show CDR1 as KGHDR and CDR2 as SFDVKD. Deletions cut 6 bases from V and 5 bases from J, with 16 bases between. The CDR3 coding sequence is TGTGCCACCAGTTCACGGGGCGGTCCGAACAATGAGCAGTTCTTC. Its translation: CATSSRGGPNNEQFF.

This clonotype has a count of ten or more. J is TRBJ2-2 and V is TRBV18; TRBD1 is a possible D gene (6 bases). Germline V gene sequence: CDR1 KGHSH, CDR2 LQKENI. The CDR3 runs to 17 residues. V lost 3 bases and J lost 2, with 16 bases in between. CDR3 sequence: CASSPDQRQDNTGELFF. CDR3 nucleotide sequence: TGTGCCAGCTCACCTGACCAACGACAGGACAACACCGGGGAGCTGTTTTTT.

This clonotype has at least ten counts. The chain combines TRBV18 with TRBJ1-3; D possibly corresponds to TRBD1 (5 bases). CDR1 and CDR2 from the germline V gene are KGHSH and LQKENI. CDR3 length equals 16 residues. Trimming pared 3 bases from V and 0 bases from J, leaving 12 bases between. The CDR3 protein is CASSPTTVYSGNTIYF. The CDR3 nucleotides are TGTGCCAGCTCACCTACGACAGTCTACTCTGGAAACACCATATATTTT. Full variable domain (outside the CDR3, taken from reference TRBV18 and TRBJ1-3): NAGVMQNPRHLVRRRGQEARLRCSPMKGHSHVYWYRQLPEEGLKFMVYLQKENIIDESGMPKERFSAEFPKEGPSILRIQQVVRGDSAAYFCASSPTTVYSGNTIYFGEGSWLTVV.